What follows are 24 T cell receptor beta chains derived from one specimen sequenced in a study of beta chain features in type 1 diabetes. Expressed TCRB transcripts were sequenced because the isolated RNA had all been reverse transcribed beforehand. Measured with immunoSEQ multiplex PCR; TCRdb has only the in-frame clones, and not every one. The sample shows roughly 610,000 clones, around 15% of them seen only once. The material sequenced was naive CD4+ T cells from blood. Source of these receptors: a man aged 18 to 35 in good health.

This sequence joins TRBV7-8 and TRBJ2-1; 10 bases map to TRBD2. V lost 3 bases and J lost 4; bases outside the gene matches: 9. CDR3 length: 17 amino acids. Germline CDR1 and CDR2: SGHVS and FQNEAQ. The DNA for the CDR3 is TGTGCCAGCAGCTTGCCTAGCGGGGGCTACCGTTACAATGAGCAGTTCTTC. Translated: CASSLPSGGYRYNEQFF.

The CDR3 region has the DNA TGTGCCAGCAGTTCTGTCAGCGGGAAATACGAGCAGTACTTC. It codes for CASSSVSGKYEQYF. This chain joins TRBV7-2 and TRBJ2-7; 7 bases agree with TRBD2. This CDR3 is 14 amino acids long. With 6 bases clipped from V and 4 bases from J, the junction kept 9 bases outside the gene matches. Germline CDR1 is SGHTA and CDR2 is FQGNSA.

This rearrangement joins TRBV7-2 to TRBJ2-7; no clear D. The CDR3 contains 14 residues. Trimming cost V 1 base and J 3 bases, with 10 bases left between them. Germline CDR1 is SGHTA and CDR2 is FQGNSA. The CDR3 DNA reads TGTGCCAGCAGCTTAGGAACCCCGAACTACGAGCAGTACTTC. Its protein is CASSLGTPNYEQYF. Filled out from reference TRBV7-2 and TRBJ2-7, the complete variable domain reads GAGVSQSPSNKVTEKGKDVELRCDPISGHTALYWYRQSLGQGLEFLIYFQGNSAPDKSGLPSDRFSAERTGGSVSTLTIQRTQQEDSAVYLCASSLGTPNYEQYFGPGTRLTVT.

The chain recombines TRBV7-3 with TRBJ2-3; TRBD2 aligns across 8 bases. CDR1 SGHTA and CDR2 FQGTGA come from the germline V gene. The CDR3 spans 14 residues. Trimming at V came to 5 bases and at J to 4 bases, leaving 5 bases not matched to a gene. The chain's CDR3 is CASSPTGGADTQYF. CDR3 DNA sequence: TGTGCCAGCAGCCCAACGGGAGGGGCAGATACGCAGTATTTT.

The chain combines TRBV20-1 with TRBJ1-1; no clear D. Germline assignment: CDR1 DFQATT and CDR2 SNEGSKA (reference sequence). CDR3 length: 11 residues. CDR3 in DNA: TGCAGCGGGCTTAAGAACACTGAAGCTTTCTTT. This gives the protein CSGLKNTEAFF.

V gene TRBV6-5 combines with J gene TRBJ1-4; a possible D gene is TRBD1 (5 bases). Germline V CDR1 and CDR2: MNHEY, SVGAGI. V gave up 0 bases and J gave up 10 bases, with 18 bases separating them. The CDR3 runs to 16 residues. CDR3 sequence: CASSYSGRAGVRKLFF. CDR3 in DNA: TGTGCCAGCAGTTACTCCGGGCGGGCGGGGGTGAGAAAACTGTTTTTT.

The V and J genes are TRBV6-5 and TRBJ2-1, with 7 bases lining up with TRBD1. The CDR3 runs 15 residues. The germline V gene encodes CDR1 MNHEY and CDR2 SVGAGI. Unmatched junction bases numbered 10, after V lost 8 bases and J lost 3 bases. The DNA for the CDR3 is TGTGCCAGCCTTCGGACAGGCGGCTACTACAATGAGCAGTTCTTC. Encoded protein: CASLRTGGYYNEQFF.

This clone occurred a few times. The chain combines TRBV11-2 with TRBJ2-3; D is unresolved. The V end was cut by 0 bases, the J end by 14 bases, with 12 bases between. Germline CDR1 is SGHAT and CDR2 is FQNNGV. The CDR3 contains 12 residues. CDR3 sequence reads: CASSLDLATGYF. The CDR3 DNA is TGTGCCAGCAGCTTAGATTTGGCTACTGGGTATTTT.

This clone was detected a few times. The chain has TRBV9 and TRBJ2-7; TRBD2 matches at 11 bases. Losses at the gene ends were 1 base for V and 4 bases for J; bases not matched to a gene: 4. The germline V gene has CDR1 SGDLS and CDR2 YYNGEE. The CDR3 is 15 amino acids. CDR3 in DNA: TGTGCCAGCAGCGTAACTAGCGGGGGCACGTACGAGCAGTACTTC. As protein: CASSVTSGGTYEQYF.

This clone was seen a few times. CDR3 nucleotides: TGTGCCGGACGATCGGACCGGAACACTGAAGCTTTCTTT. It is translated as CAGRSDRNTEAFF. The chain carries TRBV30 and TRBJ1-1; D uncertain. Per the germline V gene, CDR1 is GTSNPN and CDR2 is SVGIG (reference sequence). V lost 8 bases and J lost 1, with 14 bases in between. This CDR3 has 13 amino acids.

The chain joins TRBV5-1 to TRBJ1-1, with D uncertain. This CDR3 is 15 amino acids long. The ends were cut back, 4 bases at V and 1 base at J, with 14 bases in the middle. The V gene's germline CDR1 is SGHRS and CDR2 YFSETQ. The CDR3 loop is CASSLDALGNTEAFF. CDR3 DNA: TGCGCCAGCAGCCTCGACGCCCTAGGGAACACTGAAGCTTTCTTT.

This clone appeared a few times. In nucleotides, the CDR3 is TGTGCCAGCCACGTAAACAGGGGGAGTACTGAAGCTTTCTTT. Its translation is CASHVNRGSTEAFF. The chain uses TRBV27 and TRBJ1-1; 8 bases agree with TRBD1. This CDR3 has 14 residues. Germline V gene data show CDR1 as MNHEY and CDR2 as SMNVEV (reference sequence). J lost 5 bases, V lost 8 bases, and 10 bases had no gene match.

This clone was observed a few times. The V call is TRBV10-3, the J call TRBJ2-1, with a possible D match to TRBD1 (6 bases). The CDR3 runs to 11 residues. Trimming removed 6 bases at V and 15 bases at J, with 15 bases between. Germline assignment: CDR1 ENHRY and CDR2 SYGVKD. The CDR3 DNA follows: TGTGCCATCAGCCCCGGGACAAGGCTGTTCTTC. This codes for CAISPGTRLFF.

The J gene is TRBJ1-5, the V gene TRBV4-1, with a tentative D call TRBD1 (6 bases). Trimming pared 4 bases from V and 3 bases from J, leaving 16 bases between. The V gene's germline CDR1 is MGHRA and CDR2 YSYEKL. The CDR3 runs to 16 residues. The CDR3 reads CASSPVRGGINQPQHF. The CDR3 nucleotides are TGCGCCAGCAGCCCCGTACGAGGGGGAATCAATCAGCCCCAGCATTTT.

This clone was detected only a few times. CDR3 nucleotide sequence: TGTGCCAGCTCACCATTCCCAGCGGGAGAGACACAAGAGACCCAGTACTTC. Translation: CASSPFPAGETQETQYF. The chain combines TRBV18 with TRBJ2-5, with 8 bases fitting TRBD2. This CDR3 comprises 17 residues. Unmatched junction bases numbered 10, after V lost 2 bases and J lost 2 bases. The germline V gene has CDR1 KGHSH and CDR2 LQKENI.

This clone was counted only a few times. J is TRBJ2-1 and V is TRBV28; 8 bases agree with TRBD2. This CDR3 has 13 amino acids. V gave up 7 bases and J gave up 7 bases; unmatched junction bases: 6. Germline-derived CDR1 and CDR2 are MDHEN and SYDVKM. Here the CDR3 DNA reads TGTGCCAGCACCCCTGGCGGGAGGAATGAGCAGTTCTTC. Protein sequence: CASTPGGRNEQFF.

This chain links TRBV9 with TRBJ1-4; D may be TRBD1 (5 bases). Trimming shortened V by 3 bases and J by 8 bases, and 14 bases separated the two germline ends. Germline values: CDR1 SGDLS, CDR2 YYNGEE. This CDR3 comprises 14 residues. The CDR3 protein is CASSARDRGEKLFF. CDR3 in DNA: TGTGCCAGCAGCGCTCGTGACAGAGGGGAAAAACTGTTTTTT.

The chain combines TRBV18 with TRBJ2-7; 7 bases line up with TRBD1. Germline lookup yields CDR1 KGHSH and CDR2 LQKENI. With V trimmed by 8 bases and J by 2 bases, 3 bases remained unmatched. The CDR3 is made up of 12 amino acids. CDR3 coding DNA: TGTGCCAGCCTAGGGACAGCCTACGAGCAGTACTTC. Its translation: CASLGTAYEQYF.

With regard to this clone: The sample carries other DNA sequences with the same CDR3. The chain employs TRBV18 and TRBJ2-7, with D perhaps matching TRBD1 (6 bases). Germline V gene data show CDR1 as KGHSH and CDR2 as LQKENI. The CDR3 loop spans 14 amino acids. The V gene lost 2 bases and the J gene lost 4 bases, with 12 bases spanning the gap. CDR3 in amino acids: CASSPGLQGYEQYF. The CDR3 nucleotides are TGTGCCAGCTCACCAGGCCTACAGGGATACGAGCAGTACTTC. The full variable domain, with the rest looked up from reference TRBV18 and TRBJ2-7, is NAGVMQNPRHLVRRRGQEARLRCSPMKGHSHVYWYRQLPEEGLKFMVYLQKENIIDESGMPKERFSAEFPKEGPSILRIQQVVRGDSAAYFCASSPGLQGYEQYFGPGTRLTVT.

The chain recombines TRBV30 with TRBJ2-5, with D perhaps being TRBD1 or TRBD2 (6 bases each). Deletions cut 7 bases from V and 1 base from J, with 10 bases between. CDR1 and CDR2 from the germline V gene are GTSNPN and SVGIG (reference sequence). The CDR3 spans 12 residues. DNA of the CDR3: TGTGCCTTAGGGGGGTTCCAAGAGACCCAGTACTTC. It translates to CALGGFQETQYF.

The chain employs TRBV19 and TRBJ2-7; D gene unclear. Germline V gives CDR1 LNHDA, CDR2 SQIVND (reference sequence). The CDR3 consists of 14 residues. The V end lost 6 bases, the J end lost 4 bases, and 16 bases lay between the germline ends. CDR3 amino acids: CASSRDSILYEQYF. CDR3 nucleotides: TGTGCCAGTAGCCGTGACTCGATTCTATACGAGCAGTACTTC.

The chain carries TRBV5-1 and TRBJ2-1; 10 positions match TRBD1. V was pared by 0 bases and J by 7 bases, with 7 bases of the junction left unmatched. The CDR3 extends over 16 amino acids. Germline V gene data show CDR1 as SGHRS and CDR2 as YFSETQ. Here the CDR3 reads CASSLAWGQGTNEQFF. The DNA of the CDR3 is TGCGCCAGCAGCTTGGCCTGGGGACAGGGGACAAATGAGCAGTTCTTC.

This clone was seen a few times. The chain uses TRBV2 and TRBJ1-2; 10 positions match TRBD1. Trimming removed 10 bases from V and 7 bases from J; junction bases left unmatched: 9. The CDR3 has 13 residues. From germline, CDR1 is SNHLY and CDR2 FYNNEI. CDR3 region: CATRQGASVGYTF. The CDR3 region has the DNA TGTGCCACCCGACAGGGGGCTTCGGTTGGCTACACCTTC.

The chain is built from TRBV6-4 and TRBJ2-5; D is ambiguous. V lost 6 bases, J lost 4 bases, and 18 bases lay in between. The CDR3 totals 15 residues. Germline V gives CDR1 MRHNA, CDR2 SNTAGT. Here the CDR3 reads CASSPGAASIETQYF. CDR3 DNA sequence: TGTGCCAGCAGCCCCGGTGCCGCCTCAATAGAGACCCAGTACTTC.